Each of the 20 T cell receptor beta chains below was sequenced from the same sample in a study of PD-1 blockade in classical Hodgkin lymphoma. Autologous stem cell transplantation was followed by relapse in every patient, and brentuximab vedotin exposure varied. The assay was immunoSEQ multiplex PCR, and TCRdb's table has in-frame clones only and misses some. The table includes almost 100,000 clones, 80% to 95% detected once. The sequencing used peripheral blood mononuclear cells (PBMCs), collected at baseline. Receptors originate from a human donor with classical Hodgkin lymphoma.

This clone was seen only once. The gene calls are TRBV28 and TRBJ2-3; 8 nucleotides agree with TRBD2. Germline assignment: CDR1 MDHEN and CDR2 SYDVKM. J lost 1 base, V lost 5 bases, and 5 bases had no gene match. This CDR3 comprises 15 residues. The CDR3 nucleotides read TGTGCCAGCAGTAATAGCGGGGCCCGCACAGATACGCAGTATTTT. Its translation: CASSNSGARTDTQYF.

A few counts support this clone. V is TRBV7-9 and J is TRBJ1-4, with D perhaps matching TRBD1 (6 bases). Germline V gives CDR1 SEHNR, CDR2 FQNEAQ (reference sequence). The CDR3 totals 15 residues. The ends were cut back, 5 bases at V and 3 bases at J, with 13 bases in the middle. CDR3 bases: TGTGCCAGCAGCCCAATGGAGGGGGCTAATGAAAAACTGTTTTTT. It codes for CASSPMEGANEKLFF.

DNA for the CDR3: TGTGCCAGCTCCAAGACTGCAGTGTACGGGGCCAACGTCCTGACTTTC. It yields the protein CASSKTAVYGANVLTF. The chain employs TRBV18 and TRBJ2-6; no reliable D call. Germline loops: CDR1 KGHSH, CDR2 LQKENI. V was pared by 6 bases and J by 4 bases, with 16 bases between. The CDR3 loop spans 16 amino acids.

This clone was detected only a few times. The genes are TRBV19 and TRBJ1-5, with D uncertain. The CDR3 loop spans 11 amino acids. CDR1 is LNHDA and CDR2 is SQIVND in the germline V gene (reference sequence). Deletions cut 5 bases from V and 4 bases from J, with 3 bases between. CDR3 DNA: TGTGCCAGTAGTCAGAATCAGCCCCAGCATTTT. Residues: CASSQNQPQHF.

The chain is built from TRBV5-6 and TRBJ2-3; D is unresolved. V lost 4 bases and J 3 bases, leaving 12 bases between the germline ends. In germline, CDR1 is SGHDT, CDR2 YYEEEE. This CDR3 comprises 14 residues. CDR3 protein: CASSPPSSTDTQYF. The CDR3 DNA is TGTGCCAGCAGCCCCCCTAGTTCGACAGATACGCAGTATTTT.

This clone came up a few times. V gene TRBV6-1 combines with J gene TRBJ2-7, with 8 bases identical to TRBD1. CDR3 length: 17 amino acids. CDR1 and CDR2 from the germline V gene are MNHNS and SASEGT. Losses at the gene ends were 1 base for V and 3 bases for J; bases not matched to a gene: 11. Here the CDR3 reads CASSEVPSGQVFYEQYF. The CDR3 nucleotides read TGTGCCAGCAGTGAAGTGCCCTCGGGACAGGTTTTCTACGAGCAGTACTTC.

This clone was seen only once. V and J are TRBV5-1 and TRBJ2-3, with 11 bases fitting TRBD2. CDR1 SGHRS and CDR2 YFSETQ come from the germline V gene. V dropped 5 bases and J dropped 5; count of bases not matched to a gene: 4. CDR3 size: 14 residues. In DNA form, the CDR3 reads TGCGCCAGCAGTTACGGACTAGCGGGAGATACGCAGTATTTT. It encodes CASSYGLAGDTQYF.

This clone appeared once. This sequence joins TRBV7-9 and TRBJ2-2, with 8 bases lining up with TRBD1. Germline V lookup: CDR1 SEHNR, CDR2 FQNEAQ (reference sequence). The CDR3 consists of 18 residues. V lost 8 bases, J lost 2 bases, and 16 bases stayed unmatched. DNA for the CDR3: TGTGCCAGCTTACGAACTGGGTCTGACAGGGGAAACACCGGGGAGCTGTTTTTT. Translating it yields CASLRTGSDRGNTGELFF.

CDR3 nucleotide sequence: TGCGCCAGCAGCAAGGAGGGCGAGGGTGAGCAGTTCTTC. The encoded protein is CASSKEGEGEQFF. The chain has TRBV5-1 and TRBJ2-1; maybe TRBD2 (6 bases). The V gene lost 4 bases and the J gene lost 9 bases, with 14 bases spanning the gap. The CDR3 is made up of 13 amino acids. Germline CDR1 SGHRS, CDR2 YFSETQ.

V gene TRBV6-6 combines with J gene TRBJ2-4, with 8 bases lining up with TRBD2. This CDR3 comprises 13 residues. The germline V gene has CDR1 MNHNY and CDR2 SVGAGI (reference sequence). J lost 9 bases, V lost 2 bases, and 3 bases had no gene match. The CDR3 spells CASSYPGGGIQYF. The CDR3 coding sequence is TGTGCCAGCAGTTACCCGGGGGGGGGCATTCAGTACTTC.

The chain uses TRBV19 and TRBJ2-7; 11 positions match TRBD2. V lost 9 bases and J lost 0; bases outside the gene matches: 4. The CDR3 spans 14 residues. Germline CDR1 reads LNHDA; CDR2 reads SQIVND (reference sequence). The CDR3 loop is CASQTSGTSYEQYF. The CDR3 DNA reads TGTGCCAGCCAGACTAGCGGGACCTCCTACGAGCAGTACTTC.

CDR3 amino acids: CASSPGGVAGANVLTF. CDR3 DNA sequence: TGCGCCAGCAGCCCCGGGGGGGTGGCTGGGGCCAACGTCCTGACTTTC. The rearrangement uses TRBV5-1 and TRBJ2-6, with 8 bases identical to TRBD2. The CDR3 runs to 16 residues. Unmatched junction bases numbered 5, after V lost 4 bases and J lost 2 bases. Germline-derived CDR1 and CDR2 are SGHRS and YFSETQ.

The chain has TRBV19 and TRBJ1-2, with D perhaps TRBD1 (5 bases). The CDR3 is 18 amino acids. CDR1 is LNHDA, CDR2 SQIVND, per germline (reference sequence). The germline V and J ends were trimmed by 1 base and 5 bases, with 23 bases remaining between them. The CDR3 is CASSIVGTGLLLPYGYTF. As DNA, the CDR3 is TGTGCCAGTAGTATAGTGGGCACAGGCCTTCTTCTCCCTTATGGCTACACCTTC.

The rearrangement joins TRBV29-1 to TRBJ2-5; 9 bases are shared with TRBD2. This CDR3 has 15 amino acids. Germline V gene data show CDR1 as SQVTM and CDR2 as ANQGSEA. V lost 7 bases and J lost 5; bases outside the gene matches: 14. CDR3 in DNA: TGCAGCGCTCCAGCGGGAGGACAAGCCGGGGAGACCCAGTACTTC. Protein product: CSAPAGGQAGETQYF.

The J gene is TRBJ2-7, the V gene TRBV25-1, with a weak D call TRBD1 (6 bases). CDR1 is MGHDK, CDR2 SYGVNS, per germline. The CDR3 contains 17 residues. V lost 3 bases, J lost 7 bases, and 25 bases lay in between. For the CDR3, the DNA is TGTGCCAGCAGTGACCCTAAAAGGAGGCAGGGGATCAGAGAGCAGTACTTC. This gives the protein CASSDPKRRQGIREQYF.

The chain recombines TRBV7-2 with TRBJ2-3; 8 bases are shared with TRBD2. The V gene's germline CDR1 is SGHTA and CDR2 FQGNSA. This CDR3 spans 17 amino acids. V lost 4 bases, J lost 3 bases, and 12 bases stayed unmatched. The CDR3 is CASSSSRREGQTDTQYF. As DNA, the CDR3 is TGTGCCAGCAGCTCTAGTAGACGGGAGGGCCAGACAGATACGCAGTATTTT.

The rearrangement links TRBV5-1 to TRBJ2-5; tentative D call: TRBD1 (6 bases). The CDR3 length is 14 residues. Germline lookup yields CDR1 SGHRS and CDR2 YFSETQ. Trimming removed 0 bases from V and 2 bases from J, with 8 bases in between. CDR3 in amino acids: CASSLETGQETQYF. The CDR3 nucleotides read TGCGCCAGCAGCTTGGAAACAGGGCAAGAGACCCAGTACTTC.

Here the CDR3 DNA reads TGTGCCAGCAGTTACGGGGGCACCGGGGAGCTGTTTTTT. Amino acids: CASSYGGTGELFF. The chain carries TRBV6-5 and TRBJ2-2, with D perhaps TRBD1 or TRBD2 (5 bases each). V lost 2 bases and J 4 bases, leaving 5 bases between the germline ends. Germline V gives CDR1 MNHEY, CDR2 SVGAGI. The CDR3 runs to 13 residues.

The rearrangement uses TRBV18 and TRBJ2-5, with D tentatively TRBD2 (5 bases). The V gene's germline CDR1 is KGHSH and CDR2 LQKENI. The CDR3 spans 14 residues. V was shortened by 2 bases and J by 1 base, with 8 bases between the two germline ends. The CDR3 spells CASSPRRLQETQYF. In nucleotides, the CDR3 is TGTGCCAGCTCACCAAGGAGGCTCCAAGAGACCCAGTACTTC.

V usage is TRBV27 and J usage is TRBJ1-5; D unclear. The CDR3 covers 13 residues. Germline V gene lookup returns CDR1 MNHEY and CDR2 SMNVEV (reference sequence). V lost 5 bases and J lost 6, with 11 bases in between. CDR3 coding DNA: TGTGCCAGCAGTCCGCAGGCATTTCAGCCCCAGCATTTT. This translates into CASSPQAFQPQHF.